Following are 3 T cell receptor beta chains from one sample sequenced in a study of human T cells and chemical hapten exposure. Documented time point: patch test 3, about 24 weeks after DPC sensitization. Treatment defined: therapeutic diphenylcyclopropenone sensitization with weekly scalp DPC. MiXCR, run by TCRdb on the RACE reads, gives a single entry per CDR3 protein. The sample records 150,000 to 200,000 distinct CDR3 sequences, about 27% being singletons. The source was whole blood, collected in connection with sensitization to the hapten diphenylcyclopropenone (DPC). Every receptor here comes from a woman aged 18-29 years with alopecia areata. Some clones in this sample may be carry-over from other donors' samples.

This chain joins TRBV2 and TRBJ2-5; 7 nucleotides agree with TRBD2. This CDR3 has 13 residues. The V segment lost 4 bases and the J segment 4 bases; nucleotides outside the gene matches: 3. Germline V gene lookup returns CDR1 SNHLY and CDR2 FYNNEI. CDR3 nucleotides: TGTGCCAGCAGTGGCGGGGGTCGAGAGACCCAGTACTTC. This sequence encodes CASSGGGRETQYF.

There are a few counts of this clonotype. The chain uses TRBV21-1 and TRBJ2-5. TRBV21-1 is assigned pseudogene status. The CDR3 length is 17 residues. The CDR3 spells CASSKVRVLDRQETQYF. The CDR3 DNA sequence: TGTGCCAGCAGCAAGGTTCGAGTTCTGGACCGCCAAGAGACCCAGTACTTC.

This clonotype was counted many times. This chain links TRBV6-1 with TRBJ2-2; D is ambiguous. CDR1 and CDR2 from the germline V gene are MNHNS and SASEGT. Trimming shortened V by 4 bases and J by 6 bases, and 12 bases separated the two germline ends. The CDR3 loop spans 14 amino acids. The CDR3 region is CASSGAPGSGELFF. The CDR3 DNA reads TGTGCCAGCAGTGGGGCCCCCGGCTCCGGGGAGCTGTTTTTT.